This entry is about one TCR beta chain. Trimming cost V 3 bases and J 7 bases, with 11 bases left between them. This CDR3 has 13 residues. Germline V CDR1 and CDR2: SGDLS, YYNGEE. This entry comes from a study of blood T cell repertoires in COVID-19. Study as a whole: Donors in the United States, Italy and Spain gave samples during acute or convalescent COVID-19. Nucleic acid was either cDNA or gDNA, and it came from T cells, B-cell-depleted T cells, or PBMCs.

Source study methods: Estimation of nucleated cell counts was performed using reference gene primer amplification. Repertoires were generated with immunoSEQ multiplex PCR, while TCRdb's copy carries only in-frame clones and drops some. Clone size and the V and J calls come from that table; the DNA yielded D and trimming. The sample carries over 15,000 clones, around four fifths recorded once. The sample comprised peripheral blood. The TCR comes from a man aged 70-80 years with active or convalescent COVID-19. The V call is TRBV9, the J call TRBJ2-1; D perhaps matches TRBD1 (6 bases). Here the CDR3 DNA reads TGTGCCAGCAGCGGTAACAGGGTTAATGAGCAGTTCTTC. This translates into CASSGNRVNEQFF.